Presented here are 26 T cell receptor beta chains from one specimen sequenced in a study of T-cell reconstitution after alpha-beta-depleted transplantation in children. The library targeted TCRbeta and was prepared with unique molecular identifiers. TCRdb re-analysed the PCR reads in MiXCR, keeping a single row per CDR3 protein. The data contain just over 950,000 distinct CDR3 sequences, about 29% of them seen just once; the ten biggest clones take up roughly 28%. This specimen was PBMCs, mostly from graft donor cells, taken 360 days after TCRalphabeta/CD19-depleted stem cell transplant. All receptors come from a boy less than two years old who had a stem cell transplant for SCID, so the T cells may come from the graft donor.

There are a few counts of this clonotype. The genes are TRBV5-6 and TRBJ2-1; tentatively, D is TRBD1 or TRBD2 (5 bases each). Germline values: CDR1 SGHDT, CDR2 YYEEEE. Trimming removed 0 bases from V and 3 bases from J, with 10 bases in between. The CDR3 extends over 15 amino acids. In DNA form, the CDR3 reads TGTGCCAGCAGCTTGGGGGGGACCCACTACAATGAGCAGTTCTTC. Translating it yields CASSLGGTHYNEQFF.

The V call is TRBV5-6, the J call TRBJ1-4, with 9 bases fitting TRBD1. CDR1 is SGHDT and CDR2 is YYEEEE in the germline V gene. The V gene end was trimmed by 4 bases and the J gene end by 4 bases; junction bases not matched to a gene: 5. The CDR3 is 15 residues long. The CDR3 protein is CASSGGTGYNEKLFF. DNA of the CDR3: TGTGCCAGCAGCGGAGGGACAGGGTATAATGAAAAACTGTTTTTT. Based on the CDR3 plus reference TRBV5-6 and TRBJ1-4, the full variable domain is DAGVTQSPTHLIKTRGQQVTLRCSPKSGHDTVSWYQQALGQGPQFIFQYYEEEERQRGNFPDRFSGHQFPNYSSELNVNALLLGDSALYLCASSGGTGYNEKLFFGSGTQLSVL.

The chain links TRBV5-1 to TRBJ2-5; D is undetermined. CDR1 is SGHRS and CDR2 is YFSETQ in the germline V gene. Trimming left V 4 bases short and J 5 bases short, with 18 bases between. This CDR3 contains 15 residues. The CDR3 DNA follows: TGCGCCAGCAGCGGGCATGGCCTCCAGATGGAGACCCAGTACTTC. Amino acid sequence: CASSGHGLQMETQYF.

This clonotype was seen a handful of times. CDR3 amino acids: CASSHGTLLSYNEQFF. CDR3 coding DNA: TGTGCCAGCAGCCACGGGACTCTCCTGTCCTACAATGAGCAGTTCTTC. The chain recombines TRBV3-1 with TRBJ2-1, with D perhaps matching TRBD2 (6 bases). V dropped 3 bases and J dropped 1 base, with 13 bases sitting between them. This CDR3 region has 16 residues. Germline CDR1 reads LGHDT; CDR2 reads YNNKEL (reference sequence).

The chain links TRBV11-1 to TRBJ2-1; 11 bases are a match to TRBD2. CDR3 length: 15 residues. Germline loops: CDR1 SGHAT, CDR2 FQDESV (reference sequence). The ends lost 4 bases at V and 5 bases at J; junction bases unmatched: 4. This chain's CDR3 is CASSSGLAEHNEQFF. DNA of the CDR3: TGTGCCAGCAGCTCGGGACTAGCGGAACACAATGAGCAGTTCTTC.

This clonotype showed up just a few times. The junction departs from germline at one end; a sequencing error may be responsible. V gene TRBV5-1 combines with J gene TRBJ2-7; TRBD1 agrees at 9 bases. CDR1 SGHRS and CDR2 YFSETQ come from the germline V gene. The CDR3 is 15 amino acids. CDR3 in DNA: TGCGCCAGCAGCTTGGGGACAGGGGTCTCCCACGAGCAGTACTTC. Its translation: CASSLGTGVSHEQYF.

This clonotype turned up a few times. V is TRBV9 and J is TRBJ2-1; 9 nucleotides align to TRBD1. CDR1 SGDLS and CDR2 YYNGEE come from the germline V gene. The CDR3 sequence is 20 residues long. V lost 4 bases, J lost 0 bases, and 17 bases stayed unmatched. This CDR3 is CASSLLPGTGSTSSYNEQFF. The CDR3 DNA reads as TGTGCCAGCAGCTTACTACCCGGGACAGGGTCTACTTCCTCCTACAATGAGCAGTTCTTC.

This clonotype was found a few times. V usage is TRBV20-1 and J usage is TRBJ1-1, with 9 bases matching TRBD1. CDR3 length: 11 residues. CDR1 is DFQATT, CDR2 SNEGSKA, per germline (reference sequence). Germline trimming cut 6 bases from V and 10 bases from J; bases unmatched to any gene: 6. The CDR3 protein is CSARTGERAFF. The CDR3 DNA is TGCAGTGCCCGGACAGGGGAGAGAGCTTTCTTT.

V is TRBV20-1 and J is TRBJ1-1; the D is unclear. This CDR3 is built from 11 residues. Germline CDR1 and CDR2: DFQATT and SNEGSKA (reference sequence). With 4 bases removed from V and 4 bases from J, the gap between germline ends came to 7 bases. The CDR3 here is CSAIPFTEAFF. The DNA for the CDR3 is TGCAGTGCTATACCGTTCACTGAAGCTTTCTTT.

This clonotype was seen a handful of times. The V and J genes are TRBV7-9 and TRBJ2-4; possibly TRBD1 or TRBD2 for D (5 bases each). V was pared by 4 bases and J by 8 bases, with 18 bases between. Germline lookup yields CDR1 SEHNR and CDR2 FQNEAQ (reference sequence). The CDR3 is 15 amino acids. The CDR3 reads CASSSGPGRTDIQYF. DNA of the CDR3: TGTGCCAGCAGCTCAGGGCCGGGGCGGACTGACATTCAGTACTTC.

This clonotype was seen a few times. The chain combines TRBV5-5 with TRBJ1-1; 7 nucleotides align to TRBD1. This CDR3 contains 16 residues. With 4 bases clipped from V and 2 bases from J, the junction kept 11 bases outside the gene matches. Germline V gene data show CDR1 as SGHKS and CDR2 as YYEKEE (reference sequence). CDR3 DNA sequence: TGTGCCAGCAGCCCGCTTACCGGGACAGCCAACACTGAAGCTTTCTTT. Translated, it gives CASSPLTGTANTEAFF. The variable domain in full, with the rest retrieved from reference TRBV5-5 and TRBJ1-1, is DAGVTQSPTHLIKTRGQQVTLRCSPISGHKSVSWYQQVLGQGPQFIFQYYEKEERGRGNFPDRFSARQFPNYSSELNVNALLLGDSALYLCASSPLTGTANTEAFFGQGTRLTVV.

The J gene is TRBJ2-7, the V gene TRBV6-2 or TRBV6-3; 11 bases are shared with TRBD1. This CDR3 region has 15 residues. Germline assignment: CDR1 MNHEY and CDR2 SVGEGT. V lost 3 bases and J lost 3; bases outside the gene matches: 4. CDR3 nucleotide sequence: TGTGCCAGCAGTTATGGGGGGACAGGGGGCTACGAGCAGTACTTC. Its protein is CASSYGGTGGYEQYF.

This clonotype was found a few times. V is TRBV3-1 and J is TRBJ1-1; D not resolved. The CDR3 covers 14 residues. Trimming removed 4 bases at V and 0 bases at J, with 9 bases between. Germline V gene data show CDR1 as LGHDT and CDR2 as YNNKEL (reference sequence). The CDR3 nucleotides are TGTGCCAGCAGCCCCAACAGCCTGAACACTGAAGCTTTCTTT. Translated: CASSPNSLNTEAFF.

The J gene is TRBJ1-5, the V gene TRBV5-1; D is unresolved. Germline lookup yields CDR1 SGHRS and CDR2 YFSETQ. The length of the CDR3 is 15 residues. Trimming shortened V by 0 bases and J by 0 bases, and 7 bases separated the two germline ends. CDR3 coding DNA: TGCGCCAGCAGCTTGGGAGACGATAGCAATCAGCCCCAGCATTTT. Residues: CASSLGDDSNQPQHF. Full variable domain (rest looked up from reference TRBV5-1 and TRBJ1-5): KAGVTQTPRYLIKTRGQQVTLSCSPISGHRSVSWYQQTPGQGLQFLFEYFSETQRNKGNFPGRFSGRQFSNSRSEMNVSTLELGDSALYLCASSLGDDSNQPQHFGDGTRLSIL.

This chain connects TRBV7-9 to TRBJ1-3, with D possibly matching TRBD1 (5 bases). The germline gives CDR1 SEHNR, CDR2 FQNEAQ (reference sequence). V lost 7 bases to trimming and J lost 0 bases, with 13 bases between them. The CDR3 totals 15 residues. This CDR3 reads CASNPGGVSGNTIYF. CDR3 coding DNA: TGTGCCAGCAACCCCGGGGGGGTCTCTGGAAACACCATATATTTT.

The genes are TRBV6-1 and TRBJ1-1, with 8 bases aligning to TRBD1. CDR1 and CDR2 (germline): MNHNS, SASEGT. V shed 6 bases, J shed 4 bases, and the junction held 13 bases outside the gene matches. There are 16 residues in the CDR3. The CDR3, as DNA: TGTGCCAGCAGCCCTGGACAGGGCGAAGGGGTCACTGAAGCTTTCTTT. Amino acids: CASSPGQGEGVTEAFF.

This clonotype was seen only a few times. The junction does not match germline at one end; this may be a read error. CDR3 residues: CASSSGEGYEEFF. CDR3 in DNA: TGTGCCAGCAGTTCCGGGGAAGGGTATGAGGAGTTCTTC. This chain links TRBV12-3 or TRBV12-4 with TRBJ2-1; perhaps TRBD2 as D (5 bases). The CDR3 runs 13 residues.

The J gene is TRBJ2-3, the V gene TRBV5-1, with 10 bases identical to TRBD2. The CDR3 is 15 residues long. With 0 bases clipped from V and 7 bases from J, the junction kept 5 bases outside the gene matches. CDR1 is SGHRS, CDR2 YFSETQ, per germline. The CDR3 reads CASSLDSGGLNTQYF. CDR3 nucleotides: TGCGCCAGCAGCTTGGATAGCGGGGGGTTGAATACGCAGTATTTT.

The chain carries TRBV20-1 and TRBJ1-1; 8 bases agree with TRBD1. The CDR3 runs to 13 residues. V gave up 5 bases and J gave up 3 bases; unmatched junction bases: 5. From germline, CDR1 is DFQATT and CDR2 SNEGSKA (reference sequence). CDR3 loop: CSASTQGDTEAFF. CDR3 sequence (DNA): TGCAGTGCTTCCACACAGGGGGACACTGAAGCTTTCTTT.

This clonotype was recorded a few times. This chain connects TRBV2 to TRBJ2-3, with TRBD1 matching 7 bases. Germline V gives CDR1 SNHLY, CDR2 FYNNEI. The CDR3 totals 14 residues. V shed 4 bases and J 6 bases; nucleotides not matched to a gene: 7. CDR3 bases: TGTGCCAGCAGTGCGGACAGGTCAGGGGATACGCAGTATTTT. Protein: CASSADRSGDTQYF.

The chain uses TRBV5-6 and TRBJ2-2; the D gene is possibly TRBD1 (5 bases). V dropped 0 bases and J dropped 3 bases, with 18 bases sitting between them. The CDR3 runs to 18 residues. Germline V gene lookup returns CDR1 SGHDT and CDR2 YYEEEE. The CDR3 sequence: CASSLEGRVLSDTGELFF. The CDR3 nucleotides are TGTGCCAGCAGCTTGGAGGGCAGGGTATTAAGCGACACCGGGGAGCTGTTTTTT.

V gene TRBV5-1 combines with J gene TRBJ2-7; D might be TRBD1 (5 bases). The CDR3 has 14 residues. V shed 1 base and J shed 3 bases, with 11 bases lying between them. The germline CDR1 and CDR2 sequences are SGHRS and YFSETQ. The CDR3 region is CASSLRQGYYEQYF. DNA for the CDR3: TGCGCCAGCAGCTTGCGGCAGGGCTACTACGAGCAGTACTTC.

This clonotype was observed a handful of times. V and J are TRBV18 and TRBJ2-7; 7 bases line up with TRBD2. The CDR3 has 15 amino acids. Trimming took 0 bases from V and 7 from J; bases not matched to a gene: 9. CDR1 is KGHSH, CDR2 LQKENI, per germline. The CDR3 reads CASSPPGGKVGEQYF. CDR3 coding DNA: TGTGCCAGCTCACCACCGGGAGGGAAGGTAGGGGAGCAGTACTTC.

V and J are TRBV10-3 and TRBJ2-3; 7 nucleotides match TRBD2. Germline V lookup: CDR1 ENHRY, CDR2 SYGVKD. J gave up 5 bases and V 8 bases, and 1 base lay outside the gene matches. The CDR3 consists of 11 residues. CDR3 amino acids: CAIGEGDTQYF. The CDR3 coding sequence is TGTGCCATCGGGGAGGGAGATACGCAGTATTTT.

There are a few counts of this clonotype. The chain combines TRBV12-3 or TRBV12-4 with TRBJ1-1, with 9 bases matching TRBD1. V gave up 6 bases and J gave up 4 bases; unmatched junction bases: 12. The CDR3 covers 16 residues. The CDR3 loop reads CASRGPGTGWVTEAFF. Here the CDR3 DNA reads TGTGCCAGCAGGGGTCCCGGGACAGGGTGGGTCACTGAAGCTTTCTTT.

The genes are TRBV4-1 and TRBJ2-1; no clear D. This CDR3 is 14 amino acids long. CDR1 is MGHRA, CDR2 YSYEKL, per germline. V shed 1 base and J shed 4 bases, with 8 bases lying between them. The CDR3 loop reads CASSQVGSYNEQFF. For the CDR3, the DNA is TGCGCCAGCAGCCAAGTCGGGTCTTACAATGAGCAGTTCTTC.